This entry describes one T cell receptor (beta chain). Its cognate antigen has yet to be identified. Per-nucleotide qualities are absent, and no much larger clonotype sits a single base away. The library was made by the immunoSEQ multiplex PCR assay. What TCRdb holds here is the immuneACCESS table cut down to in-frame rearrangements. Part of the clones is not present; checked against another copy, under half of the missing clones reflect an unresolved V gene, and the others are unexplained. In all, the sample holds about 39,000 clones, and 80% to 95% of those were seen once. Around a quarter of the sample is held by the ten biggest clonotypes. V was cut back by 4 bases and J by 4 bases, leaving a gap of 11 bases between them. Via the germline V gene (reference sequence), CDR1 is GTSNPN and CDR2 SVGIG. The CDR3, cysteine through phenylalanine, is 12 amino acids long. Only the CDR3 DNA stays, 36 bases, in frame from base 1.

The sample originates from a study of T cell changes during pregnancy in multiple sclerosis (dated by TCRdb to between 2018 and 2021). Context from the whole study: The study examined how the T cell repertoire changed over the course of pregnancy in women with multiple sclerosis.

The receptor's source is a female donor with multiple sclerosis, enrolled in a pregnancy study. Here the chain combines TRBV30 and TRBJ2-7; TRBD1 is a possible D gene, resting on 6 matching bases. This material consisted of CD8+ T cells from peripheral blood mononuclear cells, taken before pregnancy. Read as DNA, the sequence is TGTGCCTGGACGGACAGTAGGTACGAGCAGTACTTC. It is translated as CAWTDSRYEQYF. The full variable domain, completed from the reference TRBV30 and TRBJ2-7 proteins outside the CDR3, reads SQTIHQWPATLVQPVGSPLSLECTVEGTSNPNLYWYRQAAGRGLQLLFYSVGIGQISSEVPQNLSASRPQDRQFILSSKKLLLSDSGFYLCAWTDSRYEQYFGPGTRLTVT.